What follows are 10 T cell receptor beta chains derived from one specimen sequenced in a study of HIV-infected patients and healthy controls. Reverse transcription used around 540 ng RNA and constant-region primers for alpha and beta. Using multiplexing indices, alpha and beta chain libraries were generated apart by chain-specific third strand synthesis. MiXCR, run by TCRdb on the 5' RACE reads, gives a single entry per CDR3 protein. The sample carries roughly 7,400 distinct CDR3 sequences, over 8.5% recorded once. No cell fractionation was done, so the repertoire covers all unsorted peripheral blood T cells. The sequencing here drew on blood, taken before antiretroviral therapy. These receptors originate from an adult with HIV infection.

This clonotype counts as medium-sized (0.01 to 0.1%). This chain connects TRBV6-1 to TRBJ2-7; the D gene is possibly TRBD2 (5 bases). The V end was cut by 6 bases, the J end by 0 bases, with 15 bases between. CDR1 and CDR2 from the germline V gene are MNHNS and SASEGT. The CDR3 is made up of 15 amino acids. The chain's CDR3 is CASSFEGTSSYEQYF. In DNA form, the CDR3 reads TGTGCCAGCAGCTTTGAGGGCACCAGCTCCTACGAGCAGTACTTC.

In this sample, this clonotype is medium-sized (0.01 to 0.1%). The chain links TRBV20-1 to TRBJ2-3, with D hard to call. The CDR3 is made up of 14 amino acids. V was cut by 3 bases and J by 0 bases, with 10 bases left in between. Germline-derived CDR1 and CDR2 are DFQATT and SNEGSKA (reference sequence). CDR3 DNA sequence: TGCAGTGCTAGCCAGATCTCTAGCACAGATACGCAGTATTTT. It yields the protein CSASQISSTDTQYF.

This clonotype came up a few times. The J gene is TRBJ2-3, the V gene TRBV19; 10 nucleotides line up with TRBD1. The J segment lost 5 bases and the V segment lost 2 bases, leaving 7 bases of the junction unmatched. Germline CDR1 reads LNHDA; CDR2 reads SQIVND (reference sequence). CDR3 length: 16 residues. CDR3 DNA sequence: TGTGCCAGTAGTATACCCGGGACAGGGGTCATAGATACGCAGTATTTT. Encoded protein: CASSIPGTGVIDTQYF. Looking up the rest from reference TRBV19 and TRBJ2-3 gives the full variable domain: DGGITQSPKYLFRKEGQNVTLSCEQNLNHDAMYWYRQDPGQGLRLIYYSQIVNDFQKGDIAEGYSVSREKKESFPLTVTSAQKNPTAFYLCASSIPGTGVIDTQYFGPGTRLTVL.

By frequency in the sample, this clonotype is medium-sized. The chain is built from TRBV28 and TRBJ2-1; 8 nucleotides line up with TRBD2. The CDR3 contains 15 residues. With 6 bases clipped from V and 6 bases from J, the junction kept 10 bases outside the gene matches. Germline V gene lookup returns CDR1 MDHEN and CDR2 SYDVKM. The CDR3 DNA is TGTGCCAGCAGACGCGGGGGGCAGCGTTCCAATGAGCAGTTCTTC. Amino acids: CASRRGGQRSNEQFF.

This clonotype occurred many times. The chain recombines TRBV28 with TRBJ2-3; 7 positions match TRBD1. Germline CDR1 reads MDHEN; CDR2 reads SYDVKM. Trimming at V came to 6 bases and at J to 2 bases, leaving 11 bases not matched to a gene. The CDR3 is 16 residues long. As DNA, the CDR3 is TGTGCCAGCAGGCACGGGACAGCTAAAAACACAGATACGCAGTATTTT. Translation gives CASRHGTAKNTDTQYF.

Sample share makes this clonotype large. V and J are TRBV5-1 and TRBJ1-3; weak D call: TRBD1 (5 bases). CDR3 size: 17 residues. The V end lost 0 bases, the J end lost 4 bases, and 17 bases lay between the germline ends. The V gene's germline CDR1 is SGHRS and CDR2 YFSETQ. This CDR3 is CASSLEAGRPFGNTIYF. CDR3 in DNA: TGCGCCAGCAGCTTGGAAGCAGGGAGGCCTTTCGGAAACACCATATATTTT.

The chain joins TRBV12-3 or TRBV12-4 to TRBJ1-4; no clear D. The CDR3 totals 14 residues. V lost 2 bases to trimming and J lost 10 bases, with 14 bases between them. The CDR3 DNA sequence: TGTGCCAGCAGTTTACGGCCTGGGATCGGAAAACTGTTTTTT. Translated, it gives CASSLRPGIGKLFF.

By share of the sample, this clonotype is medium-sized (0.01 to 0.1%). This rearrangement joins TRBV5-1 to TRBJ2-7; D unclear. V was clipped by 0 bases and J by 1 base, with 5 bases between them. The CDR3 runs 13 residues. Looked up from germline, CDR1 is SGHRS and CDR2 is YFSETQ. CDR3 coding DNA: TGCGCCAGCAGCTTGGAACATTCCTACGAGCAGTACTTC. Its translation: CASSLEHSYEQYF.

With regard to this clonotype: A much bigger clone sits one base away, suggesting this may be a read error. V is TRBV5-6 and J is TRBJ2-3; 8 positions match TRBD1. Germline V lookup: CDR1 SGHDT, CDR2 YYEEEE. The CDR3 extends over 15 amino acids. The CDR3, as DNA: TGTACCAGCAGCTTGGTGGGACAGGGCACAGATACGCAGTATTTT. It translates to CTSSLVGQGTDTQYF.

This clonotype was counted ten times or more. V gene TRBV11-2 combines with J gene TRBJ1-1; no reliable D call. The V gene's germline CDR1 is SGHAT and CDR2 FQNNGV. The germline V and J ends were trimmed by 1 base and 0 bases, with 9 bases remaining between them. The CDR3 is 15 residues long. CDR3 sequence reads: CASSLVPNLNTEAFF. The CDR3, as DNA: TGTGCCAGCAGCTTAGTCCCGAATTTGAACACTGAAGCTTTCTTT.